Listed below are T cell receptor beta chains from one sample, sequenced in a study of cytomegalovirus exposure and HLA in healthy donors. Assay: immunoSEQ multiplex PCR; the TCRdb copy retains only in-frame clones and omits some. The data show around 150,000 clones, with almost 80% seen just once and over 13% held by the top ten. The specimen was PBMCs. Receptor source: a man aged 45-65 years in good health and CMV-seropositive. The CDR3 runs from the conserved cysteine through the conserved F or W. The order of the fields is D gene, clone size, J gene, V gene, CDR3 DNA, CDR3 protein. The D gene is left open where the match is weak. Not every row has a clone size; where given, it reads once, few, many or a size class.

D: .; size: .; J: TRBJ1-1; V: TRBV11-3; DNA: TGTGCCAGCAGCCGTGGAACGGGGGGGAACACTGAAGCTTTCTTT; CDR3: CASSRGTGGNTEAFF
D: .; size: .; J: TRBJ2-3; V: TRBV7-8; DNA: TGTGCCAGCAGCTTAGGCACAGGGCCCCAGAGGGGTACGCAGTATTTT; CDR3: CASSLGTGPQRGTQYF
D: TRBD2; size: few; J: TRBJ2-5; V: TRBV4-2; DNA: TGTGCCAGCAGCCCGCGGGGGGGGGACCTTGAGGAGACCCAGTACTTC; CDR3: CASSPRGGDLEETQYF
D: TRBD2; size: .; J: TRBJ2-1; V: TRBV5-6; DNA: TGTGCCAGCAGGCTTAGCGGGGGGGACAATGAGCAGTTCTTC; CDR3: CASRLSGGDNEQFF
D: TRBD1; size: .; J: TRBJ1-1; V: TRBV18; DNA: TGTGCCAGCTCATCTAAACAGGGGGCCCTGGACACTGAAGCTTTCTTT; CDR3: CASSSKQGALDTEAFF
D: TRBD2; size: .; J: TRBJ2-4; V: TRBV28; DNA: TGTGCCAGCAACCTCGGGGGGGCGGGAAACATTCAGTACTTC; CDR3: CASNLGGAGNIQYF
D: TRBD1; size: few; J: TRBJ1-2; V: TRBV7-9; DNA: TGTGCCAGCAGCTACGAGGCAGGGGGCGCCTATGGCTACACCTTC; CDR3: CASSYEAGGAYGYTF
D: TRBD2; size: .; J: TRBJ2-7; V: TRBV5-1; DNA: TGCGCCAGCAGCTTGTTCGGGGGGGAGGCCTACGAGCAGTACTTC; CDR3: CASSLFGGEAYEQYF
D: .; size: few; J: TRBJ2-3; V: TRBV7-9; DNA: TGTGCCAGCAGACTTTCTCCGGGACAAGGCACAGATACGCAGTATTTT; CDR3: CASRLSPGQGTDTQYF
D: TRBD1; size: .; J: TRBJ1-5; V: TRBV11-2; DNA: TGTGCCAGCAGCTTAGGGACAGGGAGTCAACCCCAGCATTTT; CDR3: CASSLGTGSQPQHF
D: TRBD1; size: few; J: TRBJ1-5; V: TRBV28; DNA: TGTGCCAGCAGTTTTCGGGACAGGGGGAACCAGCCCCAGCATTTT; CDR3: CASSFRDRGNQPQHF
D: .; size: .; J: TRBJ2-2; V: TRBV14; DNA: TGTGCCAGCAGCTTGAGGAGAGTCACCGGGGAGCTGTTTTTT; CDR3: CASSLRRVTGELFF
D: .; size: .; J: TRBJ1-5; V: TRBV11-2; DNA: TGTGCCAGCAGTTTGACGGGGAATAGCAATCAGCCCCAGCATTTT; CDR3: CASSLTGNSNQPQHF
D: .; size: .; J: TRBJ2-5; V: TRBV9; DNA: TGTGCCAGCAGCGCCCCCCCTTGGGGGGGCATAGAGACCCAGTACTTC; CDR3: CASSAPPWGGIETQYF
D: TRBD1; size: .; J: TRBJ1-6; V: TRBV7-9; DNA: TGTGCCAGCAGGACAGCTGGACAGGGAAATTCACCCCTCCACTTT; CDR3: CASRTAGQGNSPLHF
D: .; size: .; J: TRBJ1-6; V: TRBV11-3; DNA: TGTGCCAGCAGCTCCGCCGGGGGTTCCTCCTATAATTCACCCCTCCACTTT; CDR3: CASSSAGGSSYNSPLHF
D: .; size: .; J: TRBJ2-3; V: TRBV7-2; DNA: TGTGCCAGCAGCTCTCACAGCGCGGGGCGAGGGCCAGATACGCAGTATTTT; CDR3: CASSSHSAGRGPDTQYF
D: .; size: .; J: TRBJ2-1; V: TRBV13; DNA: TGTGCCAGCAGCTCCCCCGGGGAGCAAGGCCTGTTCTTC; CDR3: CASSSPGEQGLFF
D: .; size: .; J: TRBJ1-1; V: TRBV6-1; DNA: TGTGCCATCTCACGAAGGGGGTACACTGAAGCTTTCTTT; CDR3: CAISRRGYTEAFF
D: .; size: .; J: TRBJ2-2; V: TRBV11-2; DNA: TGTGCCAGCAGCCCTGTCCTTGACAGCCTGAACACCGGGGAGCTGTTTTTT; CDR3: CASSPVLDSLNTGELFF
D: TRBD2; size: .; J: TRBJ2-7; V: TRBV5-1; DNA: TGCGCCAGCAGCCCCCCTGGGGGGGTCAAGTACGAGCAGTACTTC; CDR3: CASSPPGGVKYEQYF
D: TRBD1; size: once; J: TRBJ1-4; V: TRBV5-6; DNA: TGTGCCAGCAGCCATTTACAGGGGGCTGGAGAAAAACTGTTTTTT; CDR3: CASSHLQGAGEKLFF
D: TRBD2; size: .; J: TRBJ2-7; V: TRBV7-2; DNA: TGTGCCAGCAGCGGACAAAGCGGGGGGCGCTACGAGCAGTACTTC; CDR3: CASSGQSGGRYEQYF
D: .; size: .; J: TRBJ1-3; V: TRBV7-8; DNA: TGTGCCAGCAGCTATACAGGGAACTCTGGAAACACCATATATTTT; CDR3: CASSYTGNSGNTIYF
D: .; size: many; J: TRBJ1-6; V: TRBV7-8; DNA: TGTGCCAGCACCCAAGCCCAGCGCTCCAATTCACCCCTCCACTTT; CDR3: CASTQAQRSNSPLHF
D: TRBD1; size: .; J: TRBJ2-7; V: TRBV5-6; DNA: TGTGCCAGCAGCTTGCCCGGGACAGCTACCTACGAGCAGTACTTC; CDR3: CASSLPGTATYEQYF
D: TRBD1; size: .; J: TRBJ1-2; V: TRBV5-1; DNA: TGCGCCAGCAGCCAGGGACAGGGAGGGTATGGCTACACCTTC; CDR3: CASSQGQGGYGYTF
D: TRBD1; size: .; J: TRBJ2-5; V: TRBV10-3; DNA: TGTGCCATCAGTCCCGGGACAGCCCAAGAGACCCAGTACTTC; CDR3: CAISPGTAQETQYF
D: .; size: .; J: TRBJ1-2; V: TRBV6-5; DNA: TGTGCCAGCAGTTTTCGCAGGGGTCTCTATGGCTACACCTTC; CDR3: CASSFRRGLYGYTF
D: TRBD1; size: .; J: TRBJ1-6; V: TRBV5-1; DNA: TGCGCCAGCAGCTTGTACGAACAGGGGGGTAGCGGCTACCATTCACCCCTCCACTTT; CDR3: CASSLYEQGGSGYHSPLHF
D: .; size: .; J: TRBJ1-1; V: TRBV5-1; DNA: TGCGCCAGCAGCTTTGACGGGGCTGAAGCTTTCTTT; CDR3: CASSFDGAEAFF
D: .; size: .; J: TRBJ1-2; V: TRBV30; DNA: TGTGCCTGGGCCAGGGATTCCTATGGCTACACCTTC; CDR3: CAWARDSYGYTF
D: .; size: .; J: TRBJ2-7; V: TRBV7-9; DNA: TGTTCCAGCAGTTCGCCGGGACAAATTTCCTACGAGCAGTACTTC; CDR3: CSSSSPGQISYEQYF
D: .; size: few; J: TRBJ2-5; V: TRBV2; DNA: TGTGCCAGCAGTTACAAACGCCGACAGAATAAAGAGACCCAGTACTTC; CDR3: CASSYKRRQNKETQYF
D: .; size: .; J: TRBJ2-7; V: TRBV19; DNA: TGTGCCAGCGGCGGGCAGCGATCCTACGAGCAGTACTTC; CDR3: CASGGQRSYEQYF
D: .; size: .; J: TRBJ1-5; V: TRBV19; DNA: TGTGCCAGTAGTATATGGTGGACAGAAAATCAGCCCCAGCATTTT; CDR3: CASSIWWTENQPQHF
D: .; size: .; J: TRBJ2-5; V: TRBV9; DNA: TGTGCCAGCAGCGTAGGGGTGCGGGAGACCCAGTACTTC; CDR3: CASSVGVRETQYF
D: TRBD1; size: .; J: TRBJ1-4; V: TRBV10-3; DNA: TGTGCCACCGGGGACAGGGGGCGAATATCTACTAATGAAAAACTGTTTTTT; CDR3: CATGDRGRISTNEKLFF
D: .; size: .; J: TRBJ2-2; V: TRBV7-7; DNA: TGTGCCAGCAGCTTACAGGTTTTAGCCGGGGAGCTGTTTTTT; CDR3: CASSLQVLAGELFF
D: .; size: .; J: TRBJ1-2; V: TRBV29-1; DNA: TGCAGCGTCGATTCCAGGGTTGGCTACACCTTC; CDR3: CSVDSRVGYTF
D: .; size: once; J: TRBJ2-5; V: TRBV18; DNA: TGTGCCAGCTCACCACAGACGGGTGAGACCCAGTACTTC; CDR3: CASSPQTGETQYF
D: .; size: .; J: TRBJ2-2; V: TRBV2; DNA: TGTGCCAGCAGTGATGGCCAGGGTGACACCGGGGAGCTGTTTTTT; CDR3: CASSDGQGDTGELFF
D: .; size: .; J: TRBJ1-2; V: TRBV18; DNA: TGTGCCAGCTCACCACCGGGAGGGTATGGCTACACCTTC; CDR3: CASSPPGGYGYTF